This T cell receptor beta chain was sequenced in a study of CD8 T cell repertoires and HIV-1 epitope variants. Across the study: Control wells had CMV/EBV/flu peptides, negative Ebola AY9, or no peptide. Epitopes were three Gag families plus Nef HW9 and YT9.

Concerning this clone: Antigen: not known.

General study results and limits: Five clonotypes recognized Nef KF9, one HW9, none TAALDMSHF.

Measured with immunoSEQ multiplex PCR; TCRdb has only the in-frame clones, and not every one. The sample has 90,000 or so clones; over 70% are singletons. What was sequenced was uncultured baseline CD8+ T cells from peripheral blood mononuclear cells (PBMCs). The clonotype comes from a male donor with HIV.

CDR3 in DNA: TGTGCCAGTAGGATCGGGACTGTACTTAGCAATCAGCCCCAGCATTTT. It codes for CASRIGTVLSNQPQHF. The chain uses TRBV19 and TRBJ1-5; D perhaps matches TRBD1 (5 bases). V was shortened by 6 bases and J by 0 bases, with 15 bases between the two germline ends. Germline V gene sequence: CDR1 LNHDA, CDR2 SQIVND (reference sequence). The CDR3 contains 16 residues.